The 27 T cell receptor beta chains listed next were all sequenced from one sample in a study of cytomegalovirus exposure and HLA in healthy donors. The PCR contained 60 Vbeta and 13 Jbeta primers. Using immunoSEQ multiplex PCR, the repertoire was profiled, and TCRdb retains in-frame clones only, with some absent. The sample contains about 160,000 clones, around 80% of which appear only once. Sequencing was performed on PBMCs. Receptors originate from a woman in her fifties or sixties in good health and CMV-seropositive.

The chain employs TRBV12-5 and TRBJ1-5; 10 bases map to TRBD1. This CDR3 is built from 15 residues. V dropped 7 bases and J dropped 4; count of bases not matched to a gene: 7. Germline values: CDR1 LGHNT, CDR2 FRNRAP. CDR3 DNA sequence: TGTGCTAGTGCCCGGGACAGGGGTGGTAATCAGCCCCAGCATTTT. Translated: CASARDRGGNQPQHF.

This clone was counted a single time. The chain links TRBV5-3 to TRBJ2-1; TRBD2 matches at 14 bases. TRBV5-3 carries the ORF label, with uncertain function. This CDR3 is 15 amino acids long. V lost 4 bases to trimming and J lost 10 bases; unmatched junction nucleotides: 7. As DNA, the CDR3 is TGTGCCAGAAGCGCGACTAGCGGGGGGGTAAGGGAGCAGTTCTTC. It yields the protein CARSATSGGVREQFF.

This chain uses TRBV30 with TRBJ1-1; D unresolved. Looked up from germline, CDR1 is GTSNPN and CDR2 is SVGIG (reference sequence). The length of the CDR3 is 13 residues. Trimming took off 0 bases at V and 0 bases at J, with 5 bases between the two ends. The CDR3 DNA is TGTGCCTGGAGTGTATCAATGAACACTGAAGCTTTCTTT. It codes for CAWSVSMNTEAFF.

This rearrangement joins TRBV7-6 to TRBJ2-1; TRBD2 agrees at 15 bases. V was clipped by 6 bases and J by 8 bases; unmatched bases: 2. This CDR3 spans 14 amino acids. Germline loops: CDR1 SGHVS, CDR2 FNYEAQ. The CDR3 nucleotides are TGTGCCAGCAGGAGGACTAGCGGGAGGGATGAGCAGTTCTTC. Its protein product is CASRRTSGRDEQFF.

V is TRBV30 and J is TRBJ1-4; a weak D match, TRBD1 (6 bases). Germline values: CDR1 GTSNPN, CDR2 SVGIG (reference sequence). The V end was cut by 3 bases, the J end by 4 bases, with 12 bases between. The CDR3 contains 14 residues. DNA for the CDR3: TGTGCCTGGAGCTCCGGACAGCTTAATGAAAAACTGTTTTTT. Residues: CAWSSGQLNEKLFF.

V usage is TRBV27 and J usage is TRBJ1-3; tentatively, D is TRBD1 (6 bases). The CDR3 contains 14 residues. V shed 6 bases and J shed 2 bases, with 11 bases lying between them. Germline V gene data show CDR1 as MNHEY and CDR2 as SMNVEV (reference sequence). The CDR3 DNA is TGTGCCAGCAGAAAACAGGGCCCTGGAAACACCATATATTTT. Amino acid sequence: CASRKQGPGNTIYF.

The gene calls are TRBV28 and TRBJ2-2, with 10 bases aligning to TRBD2. The J segment lost 4 bases and the V segment lost 5 bases, leaving 7 bases of the junction unmatched. The germline CDR1 and CDR2 sequences are MDHEN and SYDVKM. The CDR3 has 16 amino acids. The CDR3: CASSIQRGGSTGELFF. The CDR3 nucleotides read TGTGCCAGCAGTATCCAGCGGGGGGGTTCCACCGGGGAGCTGTTTTTT.

In this sample, this clone turned up a few times. The gene calls are TRBV28 and TRBJ1-2; 10 positions agree with TRBD1. This CDR3 is built from 15 residues. The V gene end was trimmed by 4 bases and the J gene end by 4 bases; junction bases not matched to a gene: 6. Germline CDR1 MDHEN, CDR2 SYDVKM. The CDR3, as DNA: TGTGCCAGCAGTTACCGGGACAGGGGAACCTATGGCTACACCTTC. Its protein product is CASSYRDRGTYGYTF.

V usage is TRBV7-8 and J usage is TRBJ1-6, with 10 bases fitting TRBD1. The CDR3 runs 19 residues. The V gene's germline CDR1 is SGHVS and CDR2 FQNEAQ. The V and J ends lost 1 base and 9 bases, in that order; junction bases with no gene match: 15. CDR3 protein: CASSLGKVRDRGSRSPLHF. Written as DNA, the CDR3 is TGTGCCAGCAGCTTAGGGAAAGTCCGGGACAGGGGTAGTCGTTCACCCCTCCACTTT.

The rearrangement uses TRBV10-1 and TRBJ1-1; D uncertain. The CDR3 sequence is 14 residues long. Per the germline V gene, CDR1 is WNHNN and CDR2 is SYGVQD (reference sequence). V was pared by 0 bases and J by 4 bases, with 9 bases between. CDR3 nucleotides: TGCGCCAGCAGTGAGTCGGGCCGGATCACTGAAGCTTTCTTT. Amino acids: CASSESGRITEAFF.

The V call is TRBV5-1, the J call TRBJ2-5; 7 positions match TRBD2. In germline, CDR1 is SGHRS, CDR2 YFSETQ. The CDR3 runs 13 residues. Trimming removed 7 bases from V and 5 bases from J; junction bases left unmatched: 8. CDR3 sequence: CASGLLGGETQYF. The CDR3 bases are TGCGCCAGCGGACTTTTGGGGGGGGAGACCCAGTACTTC.

The V call is TRBV27, the J call TRBJ2-5; 9 bases match TRBD2. The CDR3 spans 14 residues. The germline V gene has CDR1 MNHEY and CDR2 SMNVEV (reference sequence). Trimming at V came to 7 bases and at J to 4 bases, leaving 7 bases not matched to a gene. CDR3 nucleotides: TGTGCCAGCATGTTAGCGGGGGCCGGAGAGACCCAGTACTTC. Its protein is CASMLAGAGETQYF.

Comments on this clone: Other DNA sequences in the same sample also yield this CDR3. J is TRBJ1-1 and V is TRBV5-1, with 8 bases aligning to TRBD1. There are 13 residues in the CDR3. V lost 4 bases and J lost 4; bases outside the gene matches: 3. Looked up from germline, CDR1 is SGHRS and CDR2 is YFSETQ. The CDR3 protein is CASSSTGGTEAFF. CDR3 nucleotide sequence: TGCGCCAGCAGCAGTACAGGGGGCACTGAAGCTTTCTTT.

This sequence joins TRBV19 and TRBJ2-7, with TRBD2 matching over 7 bases. Germline CDR1 LNHDA, CDR2 SQIVND (reference sequence). There are 12 residues in the CDR3. The J segment lost 3 bases and the V segment lost 6 bases, leaving 2 bases of the junction unmatched. Written as DNA, the CDR3 is TGTGCCAGTAGCCCGGGGGGCTACGAGCAGTACTTC. Amino acid sequence: CASSPGGYEQYF.

This rearrangement joins TRBV9 to TRBJ2-5, with 13 positions matching TRBD2. The CDR3 length is 18 residues. The germline V gene encodes CDR1 SGDLS and CDR2 YYNGEE. Trimming at V came to 0 bases and at J to 11 bases, leaving 16 bases not matched to a gene. The DNA for the CDR3 is TGTGCCAGCAGCGTAGGGACTAGCGGGAGCACGCATCGGGGTGAGCAGTACTTC. Protein sequence: CASSVGTSGSTHRGEQYF.

The chain joins TRBV5-1 to TRBJ2-1, with 7 bases lining up with TRBD1. From germline, CDR1 is SGHRS and CDR2 YFSETQ. This CDR3 comprises 15 residues. Trimming took 4 bases from V and 0 from J; bases not matched to a gene: 4. CDR3 bases: TGCGCCAGCAGCCCGACAGGGAGCTCCTACAATGAGCAGTTCTTC. The encoded protein is CASSPTGSSYNEQFF.

This chain connects TRBV9 to TRBJ2-2, with 11 positions matching TRBD2. The germline CDR1 and CDR2 sequences are SGDLS and YYNGEE. V dropped 5 bases and J dropped 0; count of bases not matched to a gene: 6. This CDR3 is built from 17 residues. CDR3 nucleotides: TGTGCCAGCAGTTTCCTTAGCGGGGGGGCGAACACCGGGGAGCTGTTTTTT. Amino acids: CASSFLSGGANTGELFF.

The CDR3 bases are TGCGCCAGCAGTGCTGGACAGCTAATCTCTGGAAACACCATATATTTT. Translation: CASSAGQLISGNTIYF. This chain links TRBV5-1 with TRBJ1-3; TRBD1 is a possible D gene (6 bases). The CDR3 runs to 16 residues. V was pared by 5 bases and J by 0 bases, with 15 bases between. Germline V CDR1 and CDR2: SGHRS, YFSETQ.

The gene calls are TRBV5-4 and TRBJ2-7; 7 nucleotides agree with TRBD2. The V gene's germline CDR1 is SGHNT and CDR2 YYREEE (reference sequence). The CDR3 runs 15 residues. V lost 0 bases, J lost 7 bases, and 10 bases stayed unmatched. The CDR3 DNA follows: TGTGCCAGCAGCTTGGGAGGGGCGGGAGTAGGGGAGCAGTACTTC. This encodes CASSLGGAGVGEQYF. The variable domain in full, with the rest retrieved from reference TRBV5-4 and TRBJ2-7, is ETGVTQSPTHLIKTRGQQVTLRCSSQSGHNTVSWYQQALGQGPQFIFQYYREEENGRGNFPPRFSGLQFPNYSSELNVNALELDDSALYLCASSLGGAGVGEQYFGPGTRLTVT.

The CDR3 DNA reads as TGTGCCAGCAGCTTTAGAGATTGGACTGAAGCTTTCTTT. This gives the protein CASSFRDWTEAFF. The rearrangement joins TRBV11-3 to TRBJ1-1; no clear D gene. The ends were cut back, 3 bases at V and 5 bases at J, with 10 bases in the middle. The CDR3 spans 13 residues. The germline gives CDR1 SGHNT, CDR2 YENEEA.

CDR3 protein: CASSPLGRGGDTQYF. The CDR3 nucleotides read TGTGCCAGCTCACCACTCGGCAGGGGCGGAGATACGCAGTATTTT. The chain carries TRBV18 and TRBJ2-3; TRBD1 is a possible D gene (6 bases). Germline CDR1 and CDR2: KGHSH and LQKENI. This CDR3 has 15 amino acids. Trimming pared 1 base from V and 5 bases from J, leaving 13 bases between.

The chain uses TRBV28 and TRBJ1-2; TRBD1 is a possible D gene (6 bases). The CDR3 has 14 residues. With 5 bases removed from V and 2 bases from J, the gap between germline ends came to 12 bases. CDR1 is MDHEN, CDR2 SYDVKM, per germline. Written as DNA, the CDR3 is TGTGCCAGCAGTCCAGGGGCAAAGAACTATGGCTACACCTTC. This gives the protein CASSPGAKNYGYTF.

The chain links TRBV18 to TRBJ1-2; 11 bases map to TRBD1. The ends lost 0 bases at V and 9 bases at J; junction bases unmatched: 6. Looked up from germline, CDR1 is KGHSH and CDR2 is LQKENI. The CDR3 loop spans 15 amino acids. CDR3 bases: TGTGCCAGCTCACCACCAGGACAGGGGGCGCGCAGCTACACCTTC. Encoded protein: CASSPPGQGARSYTF.

In this sample, this clone turned up a few times. V gene TRBV5-1 combines with J gene TRBJ2-4, with TRBD2 matching over 8 bases. Germline CDR1 and CDR2: SGHRS and YFSETQ. There are 14 residues in the CDR3. The V gene end was trimmed by 4 bases and the J gene end by 2 bases; junction bases not matched to a gene: 2. This CDR3 reads CASSAGGSKNIQYF. In DNA form, the CDR3 reads TGCGCCAGCAGCGCGGGGGGTTCCAAAAACATTCAGTACTTC.

This clone turned up a few times. The gene calls are TRBV2 and TRBJ1-1; possible D gene TRBD1, 6 bases. CDR3 length: 13 residues. Trimming took 8 bases from V and 4 from J, leaving 14 bases between them. CDR1 is SNHLY, CDR2 FYNNEI, per germline. The CDR3, as DNA: TGTGCCAGCGAGCCAGGGGTGCGCACTGAAGCTTTCTTT. The encoded protein is CASEPGVRTEAFF.

The genes are TRBV10-3 and TRBJ1-1; 8 bases are shared with TRBD1. Trimming at V came to 11 bases and at J to 1 base, leaving 9 bases not matched to a gene. Per germline, CDR1 ENHRY and CDR2 SYGVKD. This CDR3 has 14 amino acids. CDR3 DNA: TGTGCCTCGGACAGGGCTGGGACGAACACTGAAGCTTTCTTT. Its protein product is CASDRAGTNTEAFF.

The chain couples TRBV29-1 to TRBJ2-2; 9 bases fit TRBD1. Germline V gene sequence: CDR1 SQVTM, CDR2 ANQGSEA. This CDR3 contains 14 residues. Trimming removed 3 bases from V and 7 bases from J; junction bases left unmatched: 6. The CDR3 DNA is TGCAGCGTTGATGGGACAGGGAAGGACGGGGAGCTGTTTTTT. It codes for CSVDGTGKDGELFF.